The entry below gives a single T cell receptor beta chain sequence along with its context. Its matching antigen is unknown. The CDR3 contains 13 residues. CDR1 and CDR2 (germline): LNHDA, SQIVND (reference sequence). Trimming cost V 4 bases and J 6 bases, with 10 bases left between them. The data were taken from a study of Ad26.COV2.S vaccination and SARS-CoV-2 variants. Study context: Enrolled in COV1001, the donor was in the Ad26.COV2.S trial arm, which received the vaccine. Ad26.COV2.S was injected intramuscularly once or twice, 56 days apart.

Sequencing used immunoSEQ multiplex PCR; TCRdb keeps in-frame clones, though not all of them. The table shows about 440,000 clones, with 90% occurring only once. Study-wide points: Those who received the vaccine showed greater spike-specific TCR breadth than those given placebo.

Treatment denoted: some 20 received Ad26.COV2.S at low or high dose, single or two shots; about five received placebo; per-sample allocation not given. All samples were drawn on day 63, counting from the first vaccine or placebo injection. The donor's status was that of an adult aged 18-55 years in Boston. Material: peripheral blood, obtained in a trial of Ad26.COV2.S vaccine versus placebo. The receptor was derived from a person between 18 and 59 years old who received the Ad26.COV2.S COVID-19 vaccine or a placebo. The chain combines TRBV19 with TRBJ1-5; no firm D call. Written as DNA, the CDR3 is TGTGCCAGTAGTACCGTTTCGGCTCAGCCCCAGCATTTT. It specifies CASSTVSAQPQHF.